A single sample is the source of the 12 T cell receptor beta chains below, sequenced in a study of response to subunit inactivated influenza vaccine. TCRdb re-called the RT-PCR reads with MiXCR, one entry per CDR3 protein. The repertoire holds about 570,000 distinct CDR3 sequences, with about 11% as singletons. These data are also associated with another study on T cells expressing NK-cell markers. From that paper: Synthesis of TCR beta cDNA relied on 5'RACE template switching carrying UMIs.

The sample here was PBMCs from blood, taken on the day of vaccination. These TCRs come from a man aged 45 to 65 who received an inactivated influenza vaccine.

This clonotype has a handful of counts. The chain carries TRBV18 and TRBJ2-3, with 11 bases aligning to TRBD2. The CDR3 is 18 amino acids. The V and J ends lost 1 base and 4 bases, in that order; junction bases with no gene match: 10. The germline V gene encodes CDR1 KGHSH and CDR2 LQKENI. CDR3 bases: TGTGCCAGCTCACCACTGAGGCTAGCGGGAGGCGGTCCAGATACGCAGTATTTT. As protein: CASSPLRLAGGGPDTQYF.

CDR3 sequence (DNA): TGTGCCAGCAGCGTAGTTGTTAGCGGAAATGAGCAGTTCTTC. Encoded protein: CASSVVVSGNEQFF. This chain joins TRBV9 and TRBJ2-1; tentative D call: TRBD2 (6 bases). Germline-derived CDR1 and CDR2 are SGDLS and YYNGEE. The CDR3 runs to 14 residues. V lost 0 bases and J 7 bases, leaving 11 bases between the germline ends. Drawing the rest from reference TRBV9 and TRBJ2-1, the complete variable domain is DSGVTQTPKHLITATGQRVTLRCSPRSGDLSVYWYQQSLDQGLQFLIQYYNGEERAKGNILERFSAQQFPDLHSELNLSSLELGDSALYFCASSVVVSGNEQFFGPGTRLTVL.

The gene calls are TRBV10-2 and TRBJ2-1; D is perhaps TRBD1 or TRBD2 (6 bases each). Trimming removed 2 bases at V and 2 bases at J, with 7 bases between. Germline values: CDR1 WSHSY, CDR2 SAAADI. The length of the CDR3 is 14 residues. CDR3 DNA sequence: TGCGCCAGCAGTGAGGGGGGGCCCTACAATGAGCAGTTCTTC. Its translation is CASSEGGPYNEQFF.

This clonotype was counted only a few times. This rearrangement joins TRBV10-3 to TRBJ1-5; maybe TRBD1 (5 bases). Trimming removed 11 bases from V and 2 bases from J, with 13 bases in between. The CDR3 is 13 residues long. Germline V lookup: CDR1 ENHRY, CDR2 SYGVKD. CDR3 DNA sequence: TGTGCCCTAAGCAGGGACGGCAATCAGCCCCAGCATTTT. It encodes CALSRDGNQPQHF.

J is TRBJ2-7 and V is TRBV15; D gene ambiguous. V shed 0 bases and J shed 3 bases, with 6 bases lying between them. Germline V CDR1 and CDR2: LNHNV, YYDKDF (reference sequence). The CDR3 covers 13 residues. The CDR3 here is CATSRDIYYEQYF. The CDR3 DNA reads as TGTGCCACCAGCAGAGATATTTACTACGAGCAGTACTTC. The whole variable domain, filled in from reference TRBV15 and TRBJ2-7, reads DAMVIQNPRYQVTQFGKPVTLSCSQTLNHNVMYWYQQKSSQAPKLLFHYYDKDFNNEADTPDNFQSRRPNTSFCFLDIRSPGLGDTAMYLCATSRDIYYEQYFGPGTRLTVT.

Only a few counts were recorded for this clonotype. The chain is built from TRBV6-1 and TRBJ2-1; 8 bases agree with TRBD2. The junction had 5 bases not matched to a gene; V was cut back by 5 bases and J by 5 bases. Per the germline V gene, CDR1 is MNHNS and CDR2 is SASEGT. The CDR3 covers 14 residues. The CDR3 DNA reads as TGTGCCAGCAGTCCCGGGACTAGGGACAATGAGCAGTTCTTC. Its translation is CASSPGTRDNEQFF.

The V call is TRBV4-2, the J call TRBJ2-1; D remains unclear. Germline V CDR1 and CDR2: LGHNA, YNFKEQ. The CDR3 is 16 amino acids. The ends were cut back, 2 bases at V and 2 bases at J, with 13 bases in the middle. The CDR3 bases are TGTGCCAGCAGCCAAAGGACCGCGGATGCCTACAATGAGCAGTTCTTC. Amino acid sequence: CASSQRTADAYNEQFF.

The V and J genes are TRBV6-2 or TRBV6-3 and TRBJ2-1; weak D call: TRBD2 (5 bases). Germline assignment: CDR1 MNHEY and CDR2 SVGEGT. Trimming removed 6 bases at V and 4 bases at J, with 13 bases between. The CDR3 runs to 14 residues. The CDR3 region has the DNA TGTGCCAGCAGCCCGGACTGGGGATACAATGAGCAGTTCTTC. Residues: CASSPDWGYNEQFF.

This clonotype was observed a few times. This chain links TRBV10-2 with TRBJ2-5; the match to TRBD2 covers 7 bases. The ends lost 6 bases at V and 3 bases at J; junction bases unmatched: 7. The CDR3 runs to 14 residues. Germline CDR1 reads WSHSY; CDR2 reads SAAADI. The CDR3 loop reads CASRPGTTKETQYF. For the CDR3, the DNA is TGCGCCAGCAGGCCCGGGACTACCAAAGAGACCCAGTACTTC.

This clonotype was seen at least ten times. This chain links TRBV12-3 or TRBV12-4 with TRBJ2-3; tentatively, D is TRBD1 (6 bases). V was clipped by 4 bases and J by 4 bases, with 9 bases between them. The CDR3 runs to 13 residues. The CDR3 region is CASSSRQADTQYF. CDR3 bases: TGTGCCAGCAGTTCCCGACAGGCAGATACGCAGTATTTT.

V gene TRBV29-1 combines with J gene TRBJ2-7; possibly TRBD2 for D (6 bases). Per the germline V gene, CDR1 is SQVTM and CDR2 is ANQGSEA. This CDR3 has 14 residues. V was shortened by 6 bases and J by 3 bases, with 18 bases between the two germline ends. The CDR3 spells CSVILTGVNYEQYF. The CDR3 region has the DNA TGCAGCGTCATACTGACGGGAGTTAACTACGAGCAGTACTTC.

In this sample, this clonotype turned up a few times. The genes are TRBV2 and TRBJ1-1, with D hard to call. V was trimmed by 6 bases and J by 3 bases, leaving 14 bases between them. CDR3 size: 14 residues. Germline V lookup: CDR1 SNHLY, CDR2 FYNNEI. The CDR3 nucleotides read TGTGCCAGCAGGTCGAGAGGACGGTACACTGAAGCTTTCTTT. It is translated as CASRSRGRYTEAFF. The complete variable domain, with remaining parts taken from reference TRBV2 and TRBJ1-1, reads EPEVTQTPSHQVTQMGQEVILRCVPISNHLYFYWYRQILGQKVEFLVSFYNNEISEKSEIFDDQFSVERPDGSNFTLKIRSTKLEDSAMYFCASRSRGRYTEAFFGQGTRLTVV.